One and the same sample provided the 10 T cell receptor beta chains below, sequenced in a study of Ad26.COV2.S vaccination and SARS-CoV-2 variants. Documented treatment: 15 to 20 received Ad26.COV2.S at low or high dose, single or two shots; roughly 5 received placebo; per-sample allocation not given. Day 63 following the first vaccine or placebo injection was when the samples were taken. TCRdb's table, derived via immunoSEQ multiplex PCR, lists solely in-frame clones and lacks some. The sample has a few hundred thousand clones, about nine tenths seen once. Source: peripheral blood, taken in a trial of Ad26.COV2.S vaccine versus placebo. All receptors come from a person between 18 and 60 years old who received the Ad26.COV2.S COVID-19 vaccine or a placebo.

J is TRBJ2-7 and V is TRBV4-1, with 8 bases that match TRBD2. Per germline, CDR1 MGHRA and CDR2 YSYEKL. V was pared by 1 base and J by 4 bases, with 9 bases of the junction left unmatched. The CDR3 totals 16 residues. This chain's CDR3 is CASSQVPGGDGYEQYF. The CDR3, as DNA: TGCGCCAGCAGCCAAGTTCCGGGGGGGGATGGTTACGAGCAGTACTTC.

This clone was detected once. The chain links TRBV14 to TRBJ2-1, with D perhaps given as TRBD1 or TRBD2 (6 bases each). This CDR3 is 12 amino acids long. Trimming removed 6 bases from V and 8 bases from J, with 11 bases in between. Germline CDR1 SGHDN, CDR2 FVKESK. CDR3 sequence (DNA): TGTGCCAGCAGTCACAGGGACTATGAGCAGTTCTTC. This codes for CASSHRDYEQFF.

This clone was observed a single time. CDR3 nucleotides: TGCGCCAGCAGCTTAGGGACAGGGTATGGCTACACCTTC. This gives the protein CASSLGTGYGYTF. The chain carries TRBV5-1 and TRBJ1-2; 9 nucleotides match TRBD1. V shed 2 bases, J shed 5 bases, and the junction held 1 base outside the gene matches. Germline V gene data show CDR1 as SGHRS and CDR2 as YFSETQ. The CDR3 has 13 amino acids. Full variable domain (missing parts from reference TRBV5-1 and TRBJ1-2): KAGVTQTPRYLIKTRGQQVTLSCSPISGHRSVSWYQQTPGQGLQFLFEYFSETQRNKGNFPGRFSGRQFSNSRSEMNVSTLELGDSALYLCASSLGTGYGYTFGSGTRLTVV.

This clone was recorded once. The V call is TRBV11-2, the J call TRBJ1-4, with D tentatively TRBD1 (5 bases). Trimming pared 2 bases from V and 7 bases from J, leaving 5 bases between. This CDR3 contains 12 residues. Per the germline V gene, CDR1 is SGHAT and CDR2 is FQNNGV. CDR3 sequence (DNA): TGTGCCAGCAGCTTAAGGGGTGAAAAACTGTTTTTT. This translates into CASSLRGEKLFF.

CDR3 DNA: TGTGCCAGCAGCTGGAGCTCCGGGACTAGCGGAAACAATGAGCAGTTCTTC. Amino acids: CASSWSSGTSGNNEQFF. The J gene is TRBJ2-1, the V gene TRBV11-3, with 11 bases lining up with TRBD2. The V gene's germline CDR1 is SGHNT and CDR2 YENEEA. The CDR3 runs 17 residues. V dropped 4 bases and J dropped 5; count of bases not matched to a gene: 10.

The rearrangement links TRBV4-3 to TRBJ1-1; D ambiguous. The length of the CDR3 is 14 residues. Germline CDR1 LGHNA, CDR2 YSLEER. V was cut by 0 bases and J by 4 bases, with 9 bases left in between. The CDR3 region is CASSQDPEVTEAFF. In nucleotides, the CDR3 is TGCGCCAGCAGCCAAGACCCGGAAGTCACTGAAGCTTTCTTT.

The chain has TRBV12-5 and TRBJ1-2; no definite D call. Trimming removed 7 bases from V and 2 bases from J, with 14 bases in between. Germline CDR1 is LGHNT and CDR2 is FRNRAP. The CDR3 has 14 residues. DNA for the CDR3: TGTGCTAGTGATCTCCCAGGTGGGAACTATGGCTACACCTTC. Translation: CASDLPGGNYGYTF.

The chain has TRBV3-1 (or the pseudogene TRBV3-2) and TRBJ2-7; 8 nucleotides line up with TRBD1. The junction had 2 bases not matched to a gene; V was cut back by 5 bases and J by 2 bases. From germline, CDR1 is LGHDT and CDR2 YNNKEL (reference sequence). CDR3 length equals 13 residues. DNA of the CDR3: TGTGCCAGCAGCGTGGACAGGGCCTACGAGCAGTACTTC. This translates into CASSVDRAYEQYF.

V and J are TRBV6-2 or TRBV6-3 and TRBJ2-3; 9 nucleotides line up with TRBD1. Looked up from germline, CDR1 is MNHEY and CDR2 is SVGEGT. CDR3 size: 14 residues. V dropped 5 bases and J dropped 6; count of bases not matched to a gene: 6. CDR3 region: CASSRGTGYDTQYF. The CDR3 nucleotides are TGTGCCAGCAGTAGGGGGACAGGGTACGATACGCAGTATTTT.

This clone has more than one count but fewer than ten. This chain links TRBV19 with TRBJ1-4; tentatively, D is TRBD1 (5 bases). This CDR3 is 13 amino acids long. Trimming removed 6 bases from V and 8 bases from J, with 13 bases in between. Germline V gene lookup returns CDR1 LNHDA and CDR2 SQIVND (reference sequence). CDR3 sequence: CASRAGREEKLFF. DNA for the CDR3: TGTGCCAGTAGGGCAGGGAGGGAGGAAAAACTGTTTTTT. The full variable domain, its missing parts supplied by reference TRBV19 and TRBJ1-4, is DGGITQSPKYLFRKEGQNVTLSCEQNLNHDAMYWYRQDPGQGLRLIYYSQIVNDFQKGDIAEGYSVSREKKESFPLTVTSAQKNPTAFYLCASRAGREEKLFFGSGTQLSVL.